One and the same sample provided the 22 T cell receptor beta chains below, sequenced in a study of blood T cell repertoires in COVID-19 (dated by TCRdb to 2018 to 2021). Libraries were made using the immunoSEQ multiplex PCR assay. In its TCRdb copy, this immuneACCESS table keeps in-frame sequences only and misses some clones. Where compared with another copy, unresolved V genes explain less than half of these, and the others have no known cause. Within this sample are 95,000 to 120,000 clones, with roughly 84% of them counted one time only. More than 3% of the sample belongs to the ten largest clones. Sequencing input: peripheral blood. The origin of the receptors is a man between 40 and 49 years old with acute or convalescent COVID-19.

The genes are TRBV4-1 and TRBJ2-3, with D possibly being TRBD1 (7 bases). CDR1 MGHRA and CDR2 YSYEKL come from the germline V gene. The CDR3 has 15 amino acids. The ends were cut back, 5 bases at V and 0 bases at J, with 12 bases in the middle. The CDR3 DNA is TGCGCCAGCAGCGCGACAGGGACTAGCACAGATACGCAGTATTTT. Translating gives CASSATGTSTDTQYF.

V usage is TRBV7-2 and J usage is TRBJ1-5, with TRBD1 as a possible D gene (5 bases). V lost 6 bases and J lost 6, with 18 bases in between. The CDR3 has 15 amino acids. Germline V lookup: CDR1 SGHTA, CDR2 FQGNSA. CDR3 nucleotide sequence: TGTGCCAGCAGGACTGGCGGGGGGTCGAGTCAGCCCCAGCATTTT. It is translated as CASRTGGGSSQPQHF.

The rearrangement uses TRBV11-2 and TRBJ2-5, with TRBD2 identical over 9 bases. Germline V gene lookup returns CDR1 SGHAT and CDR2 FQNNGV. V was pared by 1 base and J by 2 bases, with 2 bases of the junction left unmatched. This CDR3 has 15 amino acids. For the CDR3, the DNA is TGTGCCAGCAGCTTAGTGGGACTAGCACAAGAGACCCAGTACTTC. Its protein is CASSLVGLAQETQYF.

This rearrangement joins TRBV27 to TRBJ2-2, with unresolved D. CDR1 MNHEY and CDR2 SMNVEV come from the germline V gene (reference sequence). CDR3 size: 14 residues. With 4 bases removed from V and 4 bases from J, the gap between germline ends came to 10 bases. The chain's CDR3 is CASSWRKRTGELFF. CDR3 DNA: TGTGCCAGCAGTTGGAGAAAACGCACCGGGGAGCTGTTTTTT.

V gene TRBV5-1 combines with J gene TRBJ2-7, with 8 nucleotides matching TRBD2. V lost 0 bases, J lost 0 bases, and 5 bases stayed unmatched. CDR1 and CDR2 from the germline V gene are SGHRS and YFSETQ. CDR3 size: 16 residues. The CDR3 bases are TGCGCCAGCAGCTTGGCCGTAGCGGGGATCTCCTACGAGCAGTACTTC. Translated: CASSLAVAGISYEQYF.

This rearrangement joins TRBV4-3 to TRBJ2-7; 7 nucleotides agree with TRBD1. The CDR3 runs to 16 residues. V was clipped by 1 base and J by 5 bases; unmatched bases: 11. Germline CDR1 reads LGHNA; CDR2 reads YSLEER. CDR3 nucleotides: TGCGCCAGCAGCCAAGGGGTGAGGGGGCTACTAGACGAGCAGTACTTC. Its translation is CASSQGVRGLLDEQYF.

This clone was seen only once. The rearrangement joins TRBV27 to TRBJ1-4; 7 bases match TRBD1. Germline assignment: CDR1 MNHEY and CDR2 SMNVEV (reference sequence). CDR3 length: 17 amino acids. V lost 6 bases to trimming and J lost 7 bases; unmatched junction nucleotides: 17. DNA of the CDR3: TGTGCCAGCAGCCTATACCCCTTCGACAGGGATAGTGAAAAACTGTTTTTT. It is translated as CASSLYPFDRDSEKLFF.

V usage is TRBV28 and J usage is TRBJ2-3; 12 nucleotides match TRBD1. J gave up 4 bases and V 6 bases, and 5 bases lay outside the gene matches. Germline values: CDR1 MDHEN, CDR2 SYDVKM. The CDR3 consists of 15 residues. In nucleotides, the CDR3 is TGTGCCAGCAGGGCCGGGACAGGGGGCGCAGATACGCAGTATTTT. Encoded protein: CASRAGTGGADTQYF.

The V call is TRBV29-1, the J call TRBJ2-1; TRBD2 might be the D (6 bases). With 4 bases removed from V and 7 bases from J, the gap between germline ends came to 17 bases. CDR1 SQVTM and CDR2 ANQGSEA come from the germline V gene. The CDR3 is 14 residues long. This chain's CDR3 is CSVGEGADYNEQFF. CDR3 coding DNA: TGCAGCGTTGGGGAAGGGGCGGACTATAATGAGCAGTTCTTC.

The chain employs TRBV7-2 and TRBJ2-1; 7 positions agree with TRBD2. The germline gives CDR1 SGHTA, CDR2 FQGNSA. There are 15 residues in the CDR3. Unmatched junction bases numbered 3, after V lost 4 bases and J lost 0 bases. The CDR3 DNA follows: TGTGCCAGCAGCTCTAAGCGGGACTCCTACAATGAGCAGTTCTTC. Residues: CASSSKRDSYNEQFF.

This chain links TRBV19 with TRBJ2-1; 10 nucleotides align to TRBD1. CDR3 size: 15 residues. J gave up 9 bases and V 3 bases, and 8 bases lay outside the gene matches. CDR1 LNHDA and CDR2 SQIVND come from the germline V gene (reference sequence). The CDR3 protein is CASSIRTGGGGEQFF. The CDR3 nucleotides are TGTGCCAGTAGTATCAGGACAGGGGGAGGGGGTGAGCAGTTCTTC.

The CDR3: CASSFQGQDTQYF. CDR3 DNA: TGTGCCAGCAGCTTCCAGGGACAGGATACGCAGTATTTT. The V call is TRBV7-9, the J call TRBJ2-3, with 7 positions matching TRBD1. With 3 bases clipped from V and 6 bases from J, the junction kept 3 bases outside the gene matches. This CDR3 spans 13 amino acids. Germline CDR1 and CDR2: SEHNR and FQNEAQ (reference sequence).

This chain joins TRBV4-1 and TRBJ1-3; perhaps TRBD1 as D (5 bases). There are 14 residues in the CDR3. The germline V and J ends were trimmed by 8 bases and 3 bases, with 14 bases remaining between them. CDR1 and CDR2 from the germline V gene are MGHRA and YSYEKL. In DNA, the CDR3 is TGCGCCAGCCGGACCGGGGGGGTTGGAAACACCATATATTTT. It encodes CASRTGGVGNTIYF.

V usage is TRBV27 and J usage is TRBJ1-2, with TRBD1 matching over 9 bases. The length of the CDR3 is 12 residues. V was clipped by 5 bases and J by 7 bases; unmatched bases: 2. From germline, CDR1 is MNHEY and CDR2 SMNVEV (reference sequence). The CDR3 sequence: CASSVTGGGYTF. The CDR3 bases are TGTGCCAGCAGTGTGACAGGGGGTGGCTACACCTTC.

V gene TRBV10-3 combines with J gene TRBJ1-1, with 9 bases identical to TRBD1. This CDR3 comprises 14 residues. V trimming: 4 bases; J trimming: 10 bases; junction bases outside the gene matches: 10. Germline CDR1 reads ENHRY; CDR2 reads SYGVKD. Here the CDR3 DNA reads TGTGCCATCAGTGGGGCGCCAGACAGGGGGGGAGCTTTCTTT. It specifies CAISGAPDRGGAFF.

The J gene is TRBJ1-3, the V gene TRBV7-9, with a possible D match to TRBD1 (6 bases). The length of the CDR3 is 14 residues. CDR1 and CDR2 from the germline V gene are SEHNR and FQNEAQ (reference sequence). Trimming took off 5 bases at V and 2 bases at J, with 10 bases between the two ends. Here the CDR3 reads CASSHRETGNTIYF. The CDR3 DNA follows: TGTGCCAGCAGCCACAGGGAAACTGGAAACACCATATATTTT. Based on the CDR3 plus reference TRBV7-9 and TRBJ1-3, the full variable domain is DTGVSQNPRHKITKRGQNVTFRCDPISEHNRLYWYRQTLGQGPEFLTYFQNEAQLEKSRLLSDRFSAERPKGSFSTLEIQRTEQGDSAMYLCASSHRETGNTIYFGEGSWLTVV.

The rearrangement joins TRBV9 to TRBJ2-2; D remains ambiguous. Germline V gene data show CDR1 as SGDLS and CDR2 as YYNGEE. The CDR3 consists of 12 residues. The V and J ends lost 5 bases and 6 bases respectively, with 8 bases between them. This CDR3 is CASSIFPGELFF. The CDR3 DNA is TGTGCCAGCAGTATCTTTCCCGGGGAGCTGTTTTTT.

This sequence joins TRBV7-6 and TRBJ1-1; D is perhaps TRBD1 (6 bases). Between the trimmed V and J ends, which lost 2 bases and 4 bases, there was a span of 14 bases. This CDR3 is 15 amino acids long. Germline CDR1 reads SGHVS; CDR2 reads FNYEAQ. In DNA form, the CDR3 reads TGTGCCAGCAGCTTACAAAGCCAGGGGATCACTGAAGCTTTCTTT. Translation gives CASSLQSQGITEAFF.

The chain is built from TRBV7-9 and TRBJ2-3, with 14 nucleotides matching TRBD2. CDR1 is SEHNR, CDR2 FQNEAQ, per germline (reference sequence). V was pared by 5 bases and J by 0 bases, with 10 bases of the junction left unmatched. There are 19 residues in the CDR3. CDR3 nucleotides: TGTGCCAGCAGCCAACCTGGGACTAGCGGGGGCCGGAGCACAGATACGCAGTATTTT. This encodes CASSQPGTSGGRSTDTQYF. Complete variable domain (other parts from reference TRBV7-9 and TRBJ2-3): DTGVSQNPRHKITKRGQNVTFRCDPISEHNRLYWYRQTLGQGPEFLTYFQNEAQLEKSRLLSDRFSAERPKGSFSTLEIQRTEQGDSAMYLCASSQPGTSGGRSTDTQYFGPGTRLTVL.

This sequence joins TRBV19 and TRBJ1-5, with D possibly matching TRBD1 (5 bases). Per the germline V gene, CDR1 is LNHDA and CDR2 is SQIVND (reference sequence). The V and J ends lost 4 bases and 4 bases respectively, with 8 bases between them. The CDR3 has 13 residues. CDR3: CASSNSGNQPQHF. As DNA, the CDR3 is TGTGCCAGTAGTAACTCAGGGAATCAGCCCCAGCATTTT.

The CDR3 DNA follows: TGTGCCAGCAGCTATCAGGGGGGAGGAGAGACCCAGTACTTC. Its protein is CASSYQGGGETQYF. The chain recombines TRBV7-2 with TRBJ2-5; D perhaps matches TRBD1 (7 bases). CDR3 length equals 14 residues. Germline V gene sequence: CDR1 SGHTA, CDR2 FQGNSA. Trimming stripped 4 bases from V and 4 bases from J, with 13 bases between.

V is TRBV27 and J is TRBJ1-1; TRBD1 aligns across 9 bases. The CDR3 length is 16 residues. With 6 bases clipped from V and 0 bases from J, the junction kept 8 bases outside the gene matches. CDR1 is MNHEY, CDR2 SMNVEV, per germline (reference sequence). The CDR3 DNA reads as TGTGCCAGCAGGCGTGACAGGGGGGGAATGAACACTGAAGCTTTCTTT. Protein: CASRRDRGGMNTEAFF.